These 11 T cell receptor beta chains originate from one sample sequenced in a study of control samples from healthy donors and cancer patients. Sequencing used immunoSEQ multiplex PCR; TCRdb keeps in-frame clones, though not all of them. The repertoire holds fewer than 95,000 clones, with roughly 86% as singletons. The sample consisted of blood. Receptors were obtained from a man aged 25 to 40 in good health.

The chain combines TRBV6-5 with TRBJ1-1, with TRBD1 as a possible D gene (5 bases). The CDR3 is 15 residues long. V was pared by 0 bases and J by 1 base, with 9 bases between. Germline loops: CDR1 MNHEY, CDR2 SVGAGI. The CDR3 region has the DNA TGTGCCAGCAGTTACTCTGGGACGGAGAACACTGAAGCTTTCTTT. It is translated as CASSYSGTENTEAFF.

This clone was detected only once. V and J are TRBV5-5 and TRBJ2-5; 7 positions match TRBD2. Trimming cost V 3 bases and J 9 bases; bases outside gene matches: 11. The CDR3 runs to 14 residues. The germline CDR1 and CDR2 sequences are SGHKS and YYEKEE (reference sequence). The CDR3 DNA reads TGTGCCAGCAGCTCATTGACTAGCACCGGGTCCCAGTACTTC. Protein sequence: CASSSLTSTGSQYF.

The chain carries TRBV5-6 and TRBJ2-7; D not certain. This CDR3 has 11 amino acids. Between the trimmed V and J ends, which lost 0 bases and 7 bases, there was a span of 5 bases. CDR1 is SGHDT, CDR2 YYEEEE, per germline. As DNA, the CDR3 is TGTGCCAGCAGCTTGGCCCGGGAGCAGTACGTC. Protein sequence: CASSLAREQYV.

This chain connects TRBV7-3 to TRBJ2-1; the match to TRBD2 covers 7 bases. CDR3 length: 14 residues. The J segment lost 5 bases and the V segment lost 6 bases, leaving 7 bases of the junction unmatched. CDR1 and CDR2 from the germline V gene are SGHTA and FQGTGA. This chain's CDR3 is CASRDPGLNNEQFF. CDR3 bases: TGTGCCAGCAGGGATCCGGGACTAAACAATGAGCAGTTCTTC.

The V call is TRBV3-1 (or the pseudogene TRBV3-2), the J call TRBJ1-4, with 9 bases aligning to TRBD1. Germline V lookup: CDR1 LGHDT, CDR2 YNNKEL (reference sequence). The J segment lost 8 bases and the V segment lost 0 bases, leaving 7 bases of the junction unmatched. The length of the CDR3 is 16 residues. CDR3 bases: TGTGCCAGCAGCCAAGAAGGTACAGGGGGCTGGGAAAAACTGTTTTTT. It codes for CASSQEGTGGWEKLFF.

The chain employs TRBV6-5 and TRBJ1-3, with 10 bases that match TRBD1. Trimming at V came to 4 bases and at J to 0 bases, leaving 3 bases not matched to a gene. The CDR3 has 16 amino acids. The germline V gene encodes CDR1 MNHEY and CDR2 SVGAGI. CDR3 residues: CASSWGQGISGNTIYF. CDR3 nucleotide sequence: TGTGCCAGCAGTTGGGGACAGGGGATCTCTGGAAACACCATATATTTT.

The J gene is TRBJ1-4, the V gene TRBV25-1; possibly TRBD1 for D (6 bases). CDR1 is MGHDK and CDR2 is SYGVNS in the germline V gene. Trimming removed 4 bases from V and 5 bases from J, with 14 bases in between. The CDR3 runs to 15 residues. CDR3 protein: CASSGGHPGNEKLFF. As DNA, the CDR3 is TGTGCCAGCAGTGGGGGACACCCAGGGAATGAAAAACTGTTTTTT.

This clone was seen a few times. The J gene is TRBJ2-3, the V gene TRBV19; no clear D. Germline CDR1 and CDR2: LNHDA and SQIVND (reference sequence). CDR3 length: 13 amino acids. With 3 bases removed from V and 4 bases from J, the gap between germline ends came to 8 bases. CDR3 amino acids: CASSMLHSDTQYF. The CDR3 DNA follows: TGTGCCAGTAGTATGCTACACTCAGATACGCAGTATTTT.

This sequence joins TRBV3-1 (or the pseudogene TRBV3-2) and TRBJ2-2, with D possibly matching TRBD1 (6 bases). V shed 5 bases and J shed 1 base, with 8 bases lying between them. From germline, CDR1 is LGHDT and CDR2 YNNKEL (reference sequence). CDR3 length: 14 amino acids. The CDR3 region has the DNA TGTGCCAGCAGCTCACAGGGGAACACCGGGGAGCTGTTTTTT. This codes for CASSSQGNTGELFF.

This chain links TRBV5-8 with TRBJ1-2; D is possibly TRBD1 (5 bases). The germline V gene encodes CDR1 SGHTS and CDR2 YDEGEE. The germline V and J ends were trimmed by 3 bases and 4 bases, with 19 bases remaining between them. The CDR3 runs to 16 residues. The CDR3, as DNA: TGTGCCAGCAGCTCAGCACCCCAGGGAAGGCTCTATGGCTACACCTTC. Translation gives CASSSAPQGRLYGYTF.

The V and J genes are TRBV4-1 and TRBJ2-3; possible D gene TRBD2, 6 bases. The V and J ends lost 0 bases and 13 bases respectively, with 14 bases between them. The germline V gene has CDR1 MGHRA and CDR2 YSYEKL. The CDR3 spans 13 residues. In nucleotides, the CDR3 is TGCGCCAGCAGCCAAGATTTCGGGGGAGTCAAGTATTTT. This codes for CASSQDFGGVKYF.